This TCR beta chain appears in the sequencing data of a study of cytotoxic CD8 clonotypes in ibrutinib-treated CLL. About the research overall: Patient counts were 11 relapsed/refractory, roughly 15 treatment-naive and around 18 IGHV unmutated.

Whole-study results and caveats: Public clonotypes were rare and shrank or held steady on treatment. Sustained-remission and progressing patients' sampling times differed.

Concerning this clone: No antigen is known for it.

A 1 in 200,000 to 1 in 1 million T cell depth was the sequencing target. The table came from immunoSEQ multiplex PCR; TCRdb's copy has only in-frame clones and leaves some out. Here the sample spans some 200,000 clones, 72% being singletons. V lost 5 bases and J lost 7; bases outside the gene matches: 7. From germline, CDR1 is LGHNT and CDR2 FRNRAP. The CDR3 loop spans 13 amino acids. The sequence was collected from a human donor with chronic lymphocytic leukemia. The source material was PBMCs, sampled after 24 months of ibrutinib treatment. The chain combines TRBV12-5 with TRBJ1-2; 7 nucleotides match TRBD1. The CDR3 here is CASGPGTVAGYTF. The CDR3 nucleotides are TGTGCTAGTGGTCCAGGGACAGTTGCTGGCTACACCTTC. Based on the CDR3 plus reference TRBV12-5 and TRBJ1-2, the full variable domain is DARVTQTPRHKVTEMGQEVTMRCQPILGHNTVFWYRQTMMQGLELLAYFRNRAPLDDSGMPKDRFSAEMPDATLATLKIQPSEPRDSAVYFCASGPGTVAGYTFGSGTRLTVV.